One and the same sample provided the 17 T cell receptor beta chains below, sequenced in a study of blood T cell repertoires in COVID-19. Assay used: immunoSEQ multiplex PCR; TCRdb lists only in-frame clones, some missing. The sample shows about 320,000 clones, 85% of them seen only once. Input material: PBMCs or T cells enriched from blood (not recorded which). These receptor sequences come from a woman in her 30s who had been exposed to COVID-19.

This rearrangement joins TRBV20-1 to TRBJ1-5; no clear D. The CDR3 runs to 11 residues. Deletions cut 7 bases from V and 2 bases from J, with 6 bases between. Germline V gives CDR1 DFQATT, CDR2 SNEGSKA (reference sequence). In nucleotides, the CDR3 is TGCAGTGTTACGGGCAATCAGCCCCAGCATTTT. Translated, it gives CSVTGNQPQHF.

The chain employs TRBV10-3 and TRBJ2-1; D possibly corresponds to TRBD2 (6 bases). The CDR3 loop spans 12 amino acids. Germline CDR1 and CDR2: ENHRY and SYGVKD. V lost 6 bases and J 12 bases, leaving 15 bases between the germline ends. Written as DNA, the CDR3 is TGTGCCATCAGCCCTACCGAGGGAGGGCAGTTCTTC. Protein: CAISPTEGGQFF.

The chain is built from TRBV13 and TRBJ1-4, with D unresolved. Germline lookup yields CDR1 PRHDT and CDR2 FYEKMQ (reference sequence). There are 13 residues in the CDR3. Trimming left V 5 bases short and J 3 bases short, with 7 bases between. This chain's CDR3 is CASSPPSNEKLFF. For the CDR3, the DNA is TGTGCCAGCAGCCCCCCCTCTAATGAAAAACTGTTTTTT.

This clone has only one observation. J is TRBJ2-3 and V is TRBV7-6, with D possibly matching TRBD2 (6 bases). CDR3 length equals 15 residues. The germline V gene has CDR1 SGHVS and CDR2 FNYEAQ. V was cut by 7 bases and J by 1 base, with 15 bases left in between. CDR3 bases: TGTGCCAGCAAGGTCGGAGGGCATGGCACAGATACGCAGTATTTT. It is translated as CASKVGGHGTDTQYF.

This rearrangement joins TRBV6-5 to TRBJ2-1; 8 nucleotides agree with TRBD2. Germline CDR1 is MNHEY and CDR2 is SVGAGI. The ends lost 5 bases at V and 2 bases at J; junction bases unmatched: 5. The CDR3 has 15 amino acids. The CDR3 spells CASSPGTRAYNEQFF. In DNA form, the CDR3 reads TGTGCCAGCAGTCCCGGGACTAGAGCCTACAATGAGCAGTTCTTC.

This chain uses TRBV28 with TRBJ1-1, with 8 bases that match TRBD1. Germline V CDR1 and CDR2: MDHEN, SYDVKM. The CDR3 is made up of 13 amino acids. Trimming at V came to 3 bases and at J to 10 bases, leaving 7 bases not matched to a gene. As DNA, the CDR3 is TGTGCCAGCAGTTTGTCACAGGGGGTCGGAGCTTTCTTT. Translation gives CASSLSQGVGAFF. Using reference TRBV28 and TRBJ1-1 for the parts outside the CDR3, the full variable domain is DVKVTQSSRYLVKRTGEKVFLECVQDMDHENMFWYRQDPGLGLRLIYFSYDVKMKEKGDIPEGYSVSREKKERFSLILESASTNQTSMYLCASSLSQGVGAFFGQGTRLTVV.

The CDR3 loop reads CASSIGGPHQPQHF. DNA of the CDR3: TGTGCCAGCAGCATTGGAGGACCACATCAGCCCCAGCATTTT. The chain carries TRBV27 and TRBJ1-5, with D hard to call. CDR1 is MNHEY, CDR2 SMNVEV, per germline (reference sequence). With 6 bases removed from V and 5 bases from J, the gap between germline ends came to 14 bases. This CDR3 has 14 amino acids.

In regard to this clone: The same CDR3 can be traced to other DNA sequences in this sample. CDR3 DNA sequence: TGCGCCAGCAGCTTAGGTTCAGGGAACACTGAAGCTTTCTTT. Translating gives CASSLGSGNTEAFF. J is TRBJ1-1 and V is TRBV5-1; the D is unclear. V dropped 2 bases and J dropped 1 base, with 9 bases sitting between them. The germline V gene encodes CDR1 SGHRS and CDR2 YFSETQ. This CDR3 comprises 14 residues. The full variable domain, with the rest looked up from reference TRBV5-1 and TRBJ1-1, is KAGVTQTPRYLIKTRGQQVTLSCSPISGHRSVSWYQQTPGQGLQFLFEYFSETQRNKGNFPGRFSGRQFSNSRSEMNVSTLELGDSALYLCASSLGSGNTEAFFGQGTRLTVV.

The chain uses TRBV3-1 (or the pseudogene TRBV3-2) and TRBJ1-6; TRBD1 matches 9 bases. Per germline, CDR1 LGHDT and CDR2 YNNKEL (reference sequence). This CDR3 has 16 amino acids. J was trimmed by 8 bases and V by 4 bases; bases with no gene match: 9. Written as DNA, the CDR3 is TGTGCCAGCAGCCGGGGGGGACAGGGCTTTGATTCACCCCTCCACTTT. This gives the protein CASSRGGQGFDSPLHF.

The chain joins TRBV19 to TRBJ2-5; the match to TRBD2 covers 8 bases. The V gene end was trimmed by 3 bases and the J gene end by 2 bases; junction bases not matched to a gene: 8. This CDR3 is built from 16 residues. Germline V gene lookup returns CDR1 LNHDA and CDR2 SQIVND (reference sequence). For the CDR3, the DNA is TGTGCCAGTAGTATGAGCCGGGGGGGGCGTCAAGAGACCCAGTACTTC. Protein sequence: CASSMSRGGRQETQYF.

The V call is TRBV4-2, the J call TRBJ1-2; tentatively, D is TRBD1 (5 bases). CDR1 is LGHNA, CDR2 YNFKEQ, per germline. This CDR3 is 14 amino acids long. Between the trimmed V and J ends, which lost 1 base and 2 bases, there was a span of 8 bases. In DNA form, the CDR3 reads TGTGCCAGCAGCCAAGGGTCAGGGAACTATGGCTACACCTTC. Amino acids: CASSQGSGNYGYTF.

The chain links TRBV12-5 to TRBJ2-7, with D unresolved. The CDR3 loop spans 10 amino acids. V gave up 2 bases and J gave up 10 bases, with 6 bases separating them. Germline assignment: CDR1 LGHNT and CDR2 FRNRAP. The CDR3 bases are TGTGCTAGTGGTTTGTCAGGTCAGTACTTC. Translating gives CASGLSGQYF. Together with reference TRBV12-5 and TRBJ2-7, the CDR3 gives the full variable domain: DARVTQTPRHKVTEMGQEVTMRCQPILGHNTVFWYRQTMMQGLELLAYFRNRAPLDDSGMPKDRFSAEMPDATLATLKIQPSEPRDSAVYFCASGLSGQYFGPGTRLTVT.

V usage is TRBV21-1 and J usage is TRBJ1-5. TRBV21-1 is described as a pseudogene. This CDR3 spans 13 amino acids. The CDR3 DNA follows: TGTGCCAGCAGCCAAGGAGGGAATCAGCCCCAGCATTTT. It is translated as CASSQGGNQPQHF.

V gene TRBV20-1 combines with J gene TRBJ1-1, with 7 positions matching TRBD1. The CDR3 has 14 residues. V trimming: 3 bases; J trimming: 1 base; junction bases outside the gene matches: 5. Germline V lookup: CDR1 DFQATT, CDR2 SNEGSKA (reference sequence). The CDR3 here is CSASRQGPNTEAFF. As DNA, the CDR3 is TGCAGTGCTAGTAGACAGGGACCGAACACTGAAGCTTTCTTT.

The CDR3: CASSIPGYRDTGELFF. The CDR3 nucleotides are TGTGCCAGTAGTATACCGGGGTACAGGGACACCGGGGAGCTGTTTTTT. V and J are TRBV19 and TRBJ2-2; possibly TRBD1 for D (6 bases). CDR1 LNHDA and CDR2 SQIVND come from the germline V gene (reference sequence). The length of the CDR3 is 16 residues. Trimming pared 2 bases from V and 3 bases from J, leaving 13 bases between.

On this clone itself: Additional DNA sequences in this sample encode the identical CDR3. The rearrangement joins TRBV18 to TRBJ1-1; D is undetermined. Trimming cost V 2 bases and J 1 base, with 5 bases left between them. The CDR3 covers 13 residues. Germline CDR1 is KGHSH and CDR2 is LQKENI. The CDR3, as DNA: TGTGCCAGCTCACCAGGAGAGAACACTGAAGCTTTCTTT. It is translated as CASSPGENTEAFF.

This chain connects TRBV2 to TRBJ2-1, with 14 positions matching TRBD2. This CDR3 comprises 15 residues. The J segment lost 5 bases and the V segment lost 7 bases, leaving 4 bases of the junction unmatched. CDR1 and CDR2 from the germline V gene are SNHLY and FYNNEI. CDR3 nucleotide sequence: TGTGCCAGCATTCGGACTAGCGGGGGGAACAATGAGCAGTTCTTC. This codes for CASIRTSGGNNEQFF.